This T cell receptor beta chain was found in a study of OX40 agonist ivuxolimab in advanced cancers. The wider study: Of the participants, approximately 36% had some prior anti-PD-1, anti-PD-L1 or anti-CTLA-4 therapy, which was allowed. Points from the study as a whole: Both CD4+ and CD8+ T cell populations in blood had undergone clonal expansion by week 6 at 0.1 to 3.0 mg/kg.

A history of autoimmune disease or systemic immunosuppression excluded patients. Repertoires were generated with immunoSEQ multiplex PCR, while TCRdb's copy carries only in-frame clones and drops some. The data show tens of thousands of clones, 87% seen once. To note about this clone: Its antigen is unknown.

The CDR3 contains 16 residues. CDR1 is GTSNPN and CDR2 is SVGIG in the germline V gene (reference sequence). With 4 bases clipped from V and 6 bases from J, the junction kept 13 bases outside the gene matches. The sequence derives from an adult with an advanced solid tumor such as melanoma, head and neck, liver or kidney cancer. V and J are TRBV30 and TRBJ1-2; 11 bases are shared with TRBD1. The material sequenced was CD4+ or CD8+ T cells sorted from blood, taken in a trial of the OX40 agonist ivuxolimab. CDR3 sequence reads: CAWKTDRGRYRDGYTF. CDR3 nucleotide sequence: TGTGCCTGGAAGACGGACAGGGGGCGATACCGTGATGGCTACACCTTC.